The sequence of this TCR beta chain was determined in a study of blood T cell repertoires in COVID-19. Repertoires were generated with immunoSEQ multiplex PCR, while TCRdb's copy carries only in-frame clones and drops some. The top ten clones hold 5.5% to 7% of a sample with 250,000 to 350,000 clones, 87% of them seen once. With regard to this clone: Other DNA sequences in the same sample also yield this CDR3.

The CDR3 runs 13 residues. Deletions cut 5 bases from V and 0 bases from J, with 5 bases between. Germline CDR1 LGHDT, CDR2 YNNKEL (reference sequence). Sequenced: PBMCs or T cells enriched from blood (not recorded which). This chain connects TRBV3-1 (or the pseudogene TRBV3-2) to TRBJ1-3; D remains unclear. This receptor was taken from a woman in her twenties or thirties who had recovered from COVID-19. The CDR3 DNA reads TGTGCCAGCAGCGGAGGCTCTGGAAACACCATATATTTT. This codes for CASSGGSGNTIYF.